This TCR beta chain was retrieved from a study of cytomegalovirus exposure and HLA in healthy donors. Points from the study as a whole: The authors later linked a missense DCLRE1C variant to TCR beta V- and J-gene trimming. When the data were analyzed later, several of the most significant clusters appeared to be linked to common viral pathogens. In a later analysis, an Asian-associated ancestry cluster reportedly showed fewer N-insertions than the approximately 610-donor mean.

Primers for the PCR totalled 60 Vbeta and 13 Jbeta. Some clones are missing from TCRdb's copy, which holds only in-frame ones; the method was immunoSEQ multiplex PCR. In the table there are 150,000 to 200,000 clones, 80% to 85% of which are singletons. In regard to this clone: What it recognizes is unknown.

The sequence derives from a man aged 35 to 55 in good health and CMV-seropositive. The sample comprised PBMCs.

The CDR3 sequence is CATSDSGVLGGQFF. DNA for the CDR3: TGCGCCACCTCGGATAGCGGGGTCTTGGGGGGGCAGTTCTTC. The V gene is TRBV10-1, the J gene TRBJ2-1; 8 positions agree with TRBD2. Germline assignment: CDR1 WNHNN and CDR2 SYGVQD (reference sequence). The CDR3 consists of 14 residues. The J segment lost 12 bases and the V segment lost 10 bases, leaving 17 bases of the junction unmatched.